Listed below are T cell receptor beta chains from one sample, sequenced in a study of blood T cell repertoires in COVID-19. The repertoire was sequenced with immunoSEQ multiplex PCR; TCRdb's copy has only in-frame clones and lacks some. This sample has roughly 160,000 clones, with less than 80% found just once. The sequencing sample was made of PBMCs or T cells enriched from blood (not recorded which). The receptor source for this set is an older woman in a cohort exposed to, infected with or recovered from COVID-19 (not recorded which). CDR3s include the opening cysteine and the closing phenylalanine or tryptophan. D genes are given only for firm matches. Rows may omit the clone size; those that give it use once, few, many or a size class.

D gene	V gene	clone size	J gene	CDR3 DNA	CDR3 protein
TRBD2	TRBV7-3	.	TRBJ2-1	TGTGCCAGCAGCTTAGAGTCTAGCGGGGGACCCTACAATGAGCAGTTCTTC	CASSLESSGGPYNEQFF
.	TRBV14	few	TRBJ2-1	TGTGCCAGCAGCCAAGATCGGGGAAATGAGCAGTTCTTC	CASSQDRGNEQFF
TRBD1	TRBV18	.	TRBJ1-1	TGTGCCAGCGCAACAGGGGCGGGGAACACTGAAGCTTTCTTT	CASATGAGNTEAFF
.	TRBV28	.	TRBJ1-5	TGTGCCAGCAGTTCAGGACAGTTAGAGGATCAGCCCCAGCATTTT	CASSSGQLEDQPQHF
TRBD2	TRBV4-2	few	TRBJ2-5	TGTGCCAGCAGCCAGGGACTAGCGGGGGGACAAGAGACCCAGTACTTC	CASSQGLAGGQETQYF
TRBD1	TRBV28	.	TRBJ1-5	TGTGCCAGCTTAAGACAGGGCAGAGAGGGCAATCAGCCCCAGCATTTT	CASLRQGREGNQPQHF
.	TRBV11-1	.	TRBJ2-7	TGTGCCAGCAGTAGATCACCCTGGGCCGACTCCTACGAGCAGTACTTC	CASSRSPWADSYEQYF
.	TRBV19	.	TRBJ1-5	TGTGCCAGTAGTATAACCACATACGATCAGCCCCAGCATTTT	CASSITTYDQPQHF
.	TRBV5-1	.	TRBJ2-2	TGCGCCAGCAGCTTGATCCCGACTAGCGGGGAGCTGTTTTTT	CASSLIPTSGELFF
TRBD2	TRBV10-1	.	TRBJ2-1	TGCGCCAGCAGCCCTGGGACTAGCGGGTACAATGAGCAGTTCTTC	CASSPGTSGYNEQFF
TRBD2	TRBV6-1	.	TRBJ2-3	TGTGCCAGCAGTAAAGGGACTAGCGGGTACAACACAGATACGCAGTATTTT	CASSKGTSGYNTDTQYF
TRBD1	TRBV5-1	.	TRBJ2-7	TGCGCCAGCAGCTTGGTACCCTCTATGGACAGGGGCTACGAGCAGTACTTC	CASSLVPSMDRGYEQYF
.	TRBV2	.	TRBJ2-7	TGTGCCAGCAGCCCTACTGGGCCATTCTCCTACGAGCAGTACTTC	CASSPTGPFSYEQYF
TRBD2	TRBV6-2/TRBV6-3	.	TRBJ2-7	TGTGCCAGCAGTTACCCGGGACTAGCTTCCTACGAGCAGTACTTC	CASSYPGLASYEQYF
.	TRBV28	.	TRBJ2-2	TGTGCCAGCAGTTTTGAGACACCAGCGAACACCGGGGAGCTGTTTTTT	CASSFETPANTGELFF
.	TRBV20-1	.	TRBJ2-3	TGCAGTGCTATTAGCGAAGATACGCAGTATTTT	CSAISEDTQYF
.	TRBV19	few	TRBJ1-2	TGTGCCAGTAGTATATGGGCAGAGATGGGCTATGGCTACACCTTC	CASSIWAEMGYGYTF
.	TRBV12-3/TRBV12-4	.	TRBJ2-7	TGTGCCAGCAGTTTAGGGCTAGCTTACGAGCAGTACTTC	CASSLGLAYEQYF
.	TRBV5-1	.	TRBJ1-1	TGCGCCAGCAGCTGGGGGGGCCGACCGGCCACTGAAGCTTTCTTT	CASSWGGRPATEAFF
.	TRBV6-5	.	TRBJ1-4	TGTGCCAGCAGAATCGACAGAACTAATGAAAAACTGTTTTTT	CASRIDRTNEKLFF
TRBD1	TRBV24-1	.	TRBJ1-3	TGTGCCACCAGTTCCGGGACAGGCCCTGGAAACACCATATATTTT	CATSSGTGPGNTIYF
TRBD1	TRBV7-9	.	TRBJ1-4	TGTGCCAGCAGCTTAGGGACAGGGGGTCGGTTTTTT	CASSLGTGGRFF
TRBD1	TRBV9	.	TRBJ1-4	TGTGCCAGCAGCGTAGGACAGGGCGTTAATGAAAAACTGTTTTTT	CASSVGQGVNEKLFF
TRBD1	TRBV27	.	TRBJ1-3	TGTGCCAGCAGCTACACCGGACAGGGAGGAAACACCATATATTTT	CASSYTGQGGNTIYF
.	TRBV30	.	TRBJ2-3	TGTGCCTGGATGGGGGGAACAGATACGCAGTATTTT	CAWMGGTDTQYF
TRBD2	TRBV19	.	TRBJ2-1	TGTGCCAGTAGTACTAGCGGTGACAATGAGCAGTTCTTC	CASSTSGDNEQFF
.	TRBV21-1	.	TRBJ2-1	TGTGCCAGCAGCGGTCCACAGGGGTGCAATGAGCAGTTCTTC	CASSGPQGCNEQFF
.	TRBV7-9	.	TRBJ1-3	TGTGCCAGCAGACTCCTCACTGGAAACACCATATATTTT	CASRLLTGNTIYF
TRBD1	TRBV29-1	.	TRBJ2-5	TGCAGCGTTGCTGGCTCAGGGGGTTTCGGGGAGACCCAGTACTTC	CSVAGSGGFGETQYF
TRBD1	TRBV7-9	.	TRBJ1-1	TGTGCCAGCAGCTCTGGGACAGGGGGCGAGGTAGACACTGAAGCTTTCTTT	CASSSGTGGEVDTEAFF
TRBD1	TRBV18	once	TRBJ1-1	TGTGCCAGCTCCCCGGACAGGAGCCGGGGAGCTTTCTTT	CASSPDRSRGAFF
TRBD2	TRBV4-3	.	TRBJ2-7	TGCGCCAGCAGCCGGGGGAGGGCCTTCGAGCAGTACTTC	CASSRGRAFEQYF
TRBD1	TRBV6-5	.	TRBJ1-2	TGTGCCAGCAGGGACTACCGGGACAGGGGGCGGGGCTACACCTTC	CASRDYRDRGRGYTF
.	TRBV6-5	few	TRBJ2-1	TGTGCCAGCAGTCCGTACAATGAGCAGTTCTTC	CASSPYNEQFF
.	TRBV18	.	TRBJ2-3	TGTGCCAGCTCACCTCGGGAGAACAGGGGTCATACGCAGTATTTT	CASSPRENRGHTQYF
.	TRBV4-2	.	TRBJ2-1	TGTGCCAGCAGCCAAGAAGATCACAGGACTGAGCAGTTCTTC	CASSQEDHRTEQFF
TRBD2	TRBV19	.	TRBJ2-3	TGTGCCAGTAGTGTCCGACTAGCGGGAGGGGAGGCAGATACGCAGTATTTT	CASSVRLAGGEADTQYF
.	TRBV10-3	few	TRBJ2-2	TGTGCCACCCTTGCACTAAAGTCCAGGAACACCGGGGAGCTGTTTTTT	CATLALKSRNTGELFF
.	TRBV3-1/TRBV3-2	.	TRBJ2-2	TGTGCCAGCAGCCAAGTCCTTGTTTTAGGAGGAGCCACCGGGGAGCTGTTTTTT	CASSQVLVLGGATGELFF
TRBD1	TRBV7-3	.	TRBJ2-7	TGTGCCAGCAGCCCGGACAGGACTTCCTACGAGCAGTACTTC	CASSPDRTSYEQYF
.	TRBV7-9	.	TRBJ2-5	TGTGCCAGCAGCCGCGACTGGCAAGAGACCCAGTACTTC	CASSRDWQETQYF
TRBD1	TRBV7-6	.	TRBJ1-2	TGTGCCAGCAGCCATCAGGGGGCCAGGCAACTCTACTATGGCTACACCTTC	CASSHQGARQLYYGYTF
TRBD1	TRBV13	.	TRBJ1-1	TGTGCCAGCAGATTAGGTCCGGGACAGGGGAAGCCTGAAGCTTTCTTT	CASRLGPGQGKPEAFF
TRBD1	TRBV27	.	TRBJ1-2	TGTGCCAGCAGTTTATTAGGGACAGGGGGCGTCTATGGCTACACCTTC	CASSLLGTGGVYGYTF
TRBD1	TRBV7-9	many	TRBJ1-2	TGTGCCAGCAGCCACCGGGACAGGGGCCGTCGATACACCTTC	CASSHRDRGRRYTF